The clone carrying this TCR beta chain was seen more than once but under ten times. Its cognate antigen is unknown. In the ophthalmopathy cohort, Clinical Activity Score was at least 3, NOSPECS grade at least 4, and duration under 3 months. This specimen belongs to a study of T cells in Graves' hyperthyroidism and ophthalmopathy. Regions amplified from RNA transcripts were the TCR beta CDR3 regions. Initially, a first-round RT-PCR of the TCR CDR3 employed the HTBI primer set. In TCRdb, the multiplex PCR reads were re-called with MiXCR into one record per CDR3 protein. The sample lists about 640,000 distinct CDR3 sequences, under 25% occurring once. J gave up 3 bases and V 4 bases, and 6 bases lay outside the gene matches. The CDR3 sequence is 17 residues long. CDR1 and CDR2 (germline): MNHEY, SMNVEV (reference sequence). Study observations and caveats: By a 13 V-J model, ophthalmopathy was set apart from stable hyperthyroidism. Most expanded thyroid clonotypes above 0.001 recurred in blood.

The chain uses TRBV27 and TRBJ2-3; 14 bases fit TRBD2. Sequencing was done on a sample of blood. This TCR derives from a man aged 25-45 years with Graves' ophthalmopathy. CDR3 in DNA: TGTGCCAGCAGTTCCCTCGGGACTAGCGGGAGTACAGATACGCAGTATTTT. Protein sequence: CASSSLGTSGSTDTQYF.